This TCR beta chain was identified in a study of T-cell reconstitution after alpha-beta-depleted transplantation in children. Whole-study results and caveats: High day-60 TCRbeta diversity in some patients came from surviving recipient T cells and thymic progenitors. A year post-transplant, T-cell counts and diversity derived mostly from newly produced T cells. After transplant, at about two months, alpha-beta T cells were reportedly derived from several hundred expanded graft clones.

V shed 6 bases, J shed 9 bases, and the junction held 7 bases outside the gene matches. The CDR3 covers 13 residues. Germline V gene sequence: CDR1 SGHVS, CDR2 FNYEAQ. During its preparation, the TCRbeta library received unique molecular identifiers. TCRdb re-analysed the PCR reads in MiXCR, keeping a single row per CDR3 protein. This table holds under 750,000 distinct CDR3 sequences, 20% to 25% found once. This clonotype was counted between two and nine times. Its matching antigen is unknown. This sample comprised PBMCs, mostly from graft donor cells, obtained 360 days after TCRalphabeta/CD19-depleted stem cell transplant. This receptor was taken from a boy in the first two years of life who had a stem cell transplant for acute myeloid leukemia, so the T cells may come from the graft donor. The rearrangement uses TRBV7-6 and TRBJ2-1; 8 bases fit TRBD2. In DNA, the CDR3 is TGTGCCAGCAGTATGACTAGCGCGACTGAGCAGTTCTTC. Protein: CASSMTSATEQFF.